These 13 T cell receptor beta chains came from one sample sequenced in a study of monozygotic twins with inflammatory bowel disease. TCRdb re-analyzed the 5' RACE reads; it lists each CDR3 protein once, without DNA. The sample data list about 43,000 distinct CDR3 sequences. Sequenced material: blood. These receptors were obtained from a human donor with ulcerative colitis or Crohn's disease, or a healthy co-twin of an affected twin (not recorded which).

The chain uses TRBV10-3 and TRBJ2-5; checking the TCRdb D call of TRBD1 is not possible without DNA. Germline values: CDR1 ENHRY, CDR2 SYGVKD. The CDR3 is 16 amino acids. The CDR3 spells CAIRVGDGGLRATQYF.

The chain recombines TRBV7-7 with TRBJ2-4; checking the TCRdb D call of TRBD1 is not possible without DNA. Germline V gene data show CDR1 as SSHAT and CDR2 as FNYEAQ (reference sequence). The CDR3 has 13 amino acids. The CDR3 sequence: CASSPLGGNIQYF.

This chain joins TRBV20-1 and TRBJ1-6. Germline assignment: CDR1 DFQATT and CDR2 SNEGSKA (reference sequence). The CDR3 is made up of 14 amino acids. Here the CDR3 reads CSATKGVYNSPLHF.

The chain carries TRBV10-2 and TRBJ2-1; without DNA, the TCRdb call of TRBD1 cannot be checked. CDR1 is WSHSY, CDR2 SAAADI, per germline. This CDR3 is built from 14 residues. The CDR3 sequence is CASSWARGDNEQFF.

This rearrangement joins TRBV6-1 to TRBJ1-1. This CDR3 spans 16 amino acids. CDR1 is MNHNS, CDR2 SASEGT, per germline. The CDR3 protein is CASSSGEAPMNTEAFF.

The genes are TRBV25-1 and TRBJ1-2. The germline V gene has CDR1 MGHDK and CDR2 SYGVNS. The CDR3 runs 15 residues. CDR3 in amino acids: CASQGRGPEDYGYTF.

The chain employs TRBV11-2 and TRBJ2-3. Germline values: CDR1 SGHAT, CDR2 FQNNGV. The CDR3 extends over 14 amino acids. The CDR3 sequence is CASSRNSGPDTQYF.

CDR3 region: CASSLGGTATDTQYF. This chain uses TRBV5-1 with TRBJ2-3. The CDR3 consists of 15 residues. Germline values: CDR1 SGHRS, CDR2 YFSETQ.

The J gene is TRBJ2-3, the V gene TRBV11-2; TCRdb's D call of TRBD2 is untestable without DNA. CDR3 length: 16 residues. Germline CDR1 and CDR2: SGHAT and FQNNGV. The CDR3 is CASSSLAGGGTDTQYF.

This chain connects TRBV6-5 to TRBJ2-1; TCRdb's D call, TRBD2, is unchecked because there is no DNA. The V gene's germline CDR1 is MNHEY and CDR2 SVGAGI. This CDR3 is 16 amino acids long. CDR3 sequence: CASSSSERRANNEQFF.

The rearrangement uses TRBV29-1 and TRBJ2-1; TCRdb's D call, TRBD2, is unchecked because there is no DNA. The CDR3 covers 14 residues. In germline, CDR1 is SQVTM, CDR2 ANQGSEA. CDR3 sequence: CSSTSGGTYNEQFF.

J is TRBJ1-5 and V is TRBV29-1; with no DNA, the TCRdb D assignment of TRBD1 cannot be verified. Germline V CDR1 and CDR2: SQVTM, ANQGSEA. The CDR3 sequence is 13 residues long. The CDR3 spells CGAQGGGNQPQHF.

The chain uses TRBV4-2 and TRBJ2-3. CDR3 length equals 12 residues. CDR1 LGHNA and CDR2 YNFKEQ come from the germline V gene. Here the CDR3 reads CASSLDTDTQYF.